Listed here is a single T cell receptor (beta chain). The clone's antigen remains unknown. CDR1 and CDR2 were assigned from the germline V gene as MDHEN and SYDVKM. Including cysteine and phenylalanine, the CDR3 has 14 amino acids. Only the CDR3 part of the read is kept: 42 bases, read in frame from the first base. Compared with germline, V lacks 7 bases and J lacks 7 bases; bases without a gene match: 9. The entry originates in a study of cytomegalovirus exposure and HLA in healthy donors (dated by TCRdb to 2017 to 2019). At the level of the whole study: An earlier analysis of 587 of the donors reported 276 Gb of sequence data and around 110 million unique TCR beta sequences obtained from roughly 170 million T cells. In a later genetic analysis, genome-wide SNP genotypes for about three fifths of the roughly 670 donors were used, and that subset was treated as a discovery cohort. An earlier analysis of nearly 600 of the donors applied high-throughput TCR beta sequencing to assess whether each TCR beta V gene segment acted as functional or pseudogenic. The number of donors typed differed by locus, with about 620-630 for A, B, C, DRB1 and DQB1, over 500 for DQA1, approximately 570 for DPA1, and 400 to 490 for DPB1. Using immunosequencing, the study profiled T cell repertoires from 500 to 800 subjects and related those repertoires to cytomegalovirus serostatus. Roughly 300 gigabases of sequencing data and 80 million or so unique TCR sequences were included in an early release covering 500 to 750 HLA-typed donors. Every discovery cohort repertoire had been produced on one sequencing platform. Class I and class II HLA loci were covered by the typing at four-digit resolution. The aim of the study was to test whether cataloging public T cell receptors could identify signatures of past pathogen exposure. Besides the first cohort of 550 to 750 subjects, a separate validation cohort made up of some 110 different subjects was used. Of the roughly 400 genotyped donors, approximately 83% fell in the genetic ancestry cluster associated with self-reported Caucasian donors. Among about 390 genotyped donors of the cohort, an average of approximately 250,000 unique TCR beta nucleotide sequences were sequenced per donor, roughly a sixth of them non-productive. Four to six DR-DQ haplotypes were handled as single units for association and clustering, since linkage in the cohort was strong. Rather than using new phenotypic data, the later analysis identified candidate immune exposures from TCR beta sequences and from how often those sequences occurred across donors. Donor age, sex, ethnicity and CMV serostatus were compiled together with the repertoire data. To study patterns of TCR occurrence, a later analysis re-analyzed previously published TCR beta repertoires from 600 to 750 donors and added high-resolution HLA genotyping. To predict cytomegalovirus infection status, the study combined high-throughput TCR immunosequencing, statistical association of individual TCRs with disease status, and machine learning.

Results and caveats for the whole study, not just this receptor: Most TCR sequences were observed very rarely across donors, whereas some public TCRs were present in many individuals. Some IMGT-functional V segments, including TRBV6-2 and TRBV6-3, could not be told apart with the 87-base-pair reads, so those segments were excluded. Roughly uniform sequencing depth across donors was assumed in presence/absence analyses, although this assumption may not hold. Three of the identified cytomegalovirus-associated TCR beta chains were confirmed in vitro to be specific for cytomegalovirus antigens. The authors suggested that the approach could potentially be extended to other disease states and immunological phenotypes. HLA typing was unavailable for some donors at each locus, so association tests used only the typed subset. Linkage disequilibrium might explain the correlated functional status among segregating V segments, but an unknown experimental factor could not be ruled out. A later genetic analysis associated a missense DCLRE1C variant with V-gene and J-gene trimming of TCR beta chains, and an independent cohort replicated the association. This cohort had only TCR beta chains sequenced, and the lack of alpha or paired-chain data limited which features could be detected. Most CMV-associated TCR beta chains appeared to be HLA-restricted in a later analysis, and the HLA associations seemed to be driven largely by CMV exposure. A further reported finding was that TCR beta sequences accurately predicted the HLA-A and HLA-B alleles for most subjects in the first cohort. In both the original and validation cohorts, the classifier was reported to diagnose cytomegalovirus status with high specificity and sensitivity. Assigning TCR associations to individual alleles was difficult when HLA alleles, especially DR and DQ, strongly co-occurred. The only immune exposure information available for the cohort was CMV serostatus. In a later analysis, several top co-occurrence clusters were reported to appear linked to parvovirus B19, influenza, CMV and Epstein-Barr virus. Broadly in line with IMGT annotations, most TCR beta V segments showed up in productive rearrangements about 87% or about 30% of the time in an earlier analysis of around 600 of the donors. In a later analysis, HLA-associated TCR beta chains were found to be more clonally expanded and to have lower generation probabilities than equally common non-associated chains. In a later analysis, the rate of TCR association differed among HLA loci, with DRB1 alleles having the most associated TCRs and HLA-C alleles having the fewest. In a later analysis, around 17,000 TCR beta sequences were associated with specific HLA alleles at a false discovery rate of 0.05. The sequencing pipeline was judged likely to have produced a cluster of highly shared sequence variants as a technical artifact. Because counts were too low, roughly 17 rarely observed V segments, including chromosome 9 orphons, were left out of the earlier analysis of 500 to 650 of the donors. A total of 150 or so TCR beta chains were listed by the study as associated with cytomegalovirus. According to a later genetic analysis, donors in an Asian-associated ancestry cluster had fewer N-insertions in productive TCRs than the roughly 660-donor mean.

The library relied on the immunoSEQ multiplex PCR assay. For the multiplex PCR, a mixture combining 60 forward primers for TCR Vbeta segments and 13 reverse primers for TCR Jbeta segments was used. The CDR3 region of rearranged TCR beta genes was amplified from genomic DNA with a multiplex PCR assay. Amplified TCR beta libraries were sequenced as 87-base-pair reads on the Illumina HiSeq System. On the study's bioinformatics: A later analysis counted tens of millions of unique TCR beta chains across the 666 repertoires, and 9 million to 14 million of these chains were shared by at least two donors. To remove PCR and sequencing errors, raw reads were error-corrected and collapsed into unique sequences using a nearest-neighbor algorithm that merged closely related sequences. Alignment of CDR3 sequences to IMGT reference sequences was used to assign V, D and J gene segments. For a sequence to be retained, at least a six-nucleotide match to both a V gene segment and a J gene segment was required. Rearrangements were classified as productive when the CDR3 lacked stop codons and remained in frame with V and J, and all other rearrangements were classified as non-productive. Following IMGT convention, CDR3 was defined as the stretch from the second conserved V-encoded cysteine to the conserved J-encoded phenylalanine. Sequences without an unambiguous match to a single V gene segment were excluded from the earlier analysis of about 630 of the donors. An earlier analysis of 450 to 650 of the donors called V segments functional above 56.7% productive rearrangements and segregating when the between-donor standard deviation exceeded 5%. A statistical classification framework was built for diagnosing cytomegalovirus status from the catalog of TCR beta chain sequences. V and J gene assignment, in a later analysis, came from comparing TCR nucleotide sequences with IMGT/GENE-DB human TR gene sequences. A later analysis assigned CDR3 sequences and most-parsimonious VDJ recombination scenarios with the TCRdist pipeline. In a later analysis, each TCR beta chain was defined by its CDR3 amino acid sequence together with its V-gene family, and reads without a unique V-gene family were excluded. As a way to deal with suspected cross-contamination and a sequencing artifact, a later analysis dropped under 600 nucleotide sequences that were highly shared and had low generation probability. In a later analysis, a clonal expansion index was calculated for each public chain from normalized within-repertoire ranks of inferred template counts. A later analysis computed generation probabilities with a VDJ recombination model fitted to out-of-frame rearrangements, and checked the results against IGoR. In a later analysis, TCR-TCR, TCR-HLA and TCR-CMV co-occurrence was scored with hypergeometric tests, and a repertoire-size bias correction was applied to TCR pairs. False discovery rates were estimated in a later analysis by permuting HLA or CMV assignments 20 times. A later analysis grouped co-occurring TCRs with DBSCAN, adding TCRdist sequence similarity when clustering within HLA-allele-positive subsets. Repertoires with fewer than 30,000 or more than 120,000 public chains, plus five repertoires with anomalous nucleotide sharing, were excluded from co-occurrence clustering. TCRdb limited this immuneACCESS table to in-frame rearrangements with V and J called. A share of clones is missing; checked studies link under half to unresolved V genes, and the rest is unexplained. V, J and clone size derive from that table, while D and trimming were established from the DNA sequence. The table held for this sample gives 20,000 to 25,000 clones. The ten largest account for about 16% of the sample.

The cohort consisted of 600 or so healthy bone marrow donors. All cohort members were sampled while nominally healthy, although unrecorded immune exposures were likely present. The donor was CMV seropositive and was included in the group of 270 or so seropositive cohort members. Each donor provided a peripheral blood sample, and peripheral blood mononuclear cells were used for TCR beta sequencing. Genomic DNA was extracted from the blood cell samples with the Qiagen DNeasy Blood Extraction Kit. In this chain, TRBV28 is recombined with TRBJ1-2; 10 junctional bases match TRBD1. This clonotype originated in a male donor in good health and CMV-seropositive. Input material: PBMCs. The nucleotide sequence is given as TGTGCCAGCACGATGGGGACAGGGGTATCTGGCTACACCTTC. It specifies CASTMGTGVSGYTF.